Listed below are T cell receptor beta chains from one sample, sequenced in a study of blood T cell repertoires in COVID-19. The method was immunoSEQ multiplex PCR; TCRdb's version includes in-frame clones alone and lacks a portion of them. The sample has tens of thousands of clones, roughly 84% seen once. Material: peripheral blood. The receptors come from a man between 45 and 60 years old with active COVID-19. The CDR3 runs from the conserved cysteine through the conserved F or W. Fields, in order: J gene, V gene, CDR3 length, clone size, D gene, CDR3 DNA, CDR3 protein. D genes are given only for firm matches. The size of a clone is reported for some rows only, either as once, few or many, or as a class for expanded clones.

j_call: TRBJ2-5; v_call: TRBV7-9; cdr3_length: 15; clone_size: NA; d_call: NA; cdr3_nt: TGTGCCAGCAGCTCAGGGTGGGTAGAGAAGGAGACCCAGTACTTC; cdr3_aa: CASSSGWVEKETQYF
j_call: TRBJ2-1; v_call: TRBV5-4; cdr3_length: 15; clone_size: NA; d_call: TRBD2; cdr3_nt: TGTGCCAGCAGCTCTCTGGCGGGAGGGTACAATGAGCAGTTCTTC; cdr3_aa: CASSSLAGGYNEQFF
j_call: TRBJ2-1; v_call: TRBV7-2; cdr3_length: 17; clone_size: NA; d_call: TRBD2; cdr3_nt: TGTGCCAGCAGCGGCTTTACCCTAGCGGGGGCCCCAAATGAGCAGTTCTTC; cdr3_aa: CASSGFTLAGAPNEQFF
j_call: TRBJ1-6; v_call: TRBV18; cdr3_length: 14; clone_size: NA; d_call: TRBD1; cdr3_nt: TGTGCCAGCTCATCGGGACAGGGTGGTTCCACCCTCCACTTT; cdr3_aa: CASSSGQGGSTLHF
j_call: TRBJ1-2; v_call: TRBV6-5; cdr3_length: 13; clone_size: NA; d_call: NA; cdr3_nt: TGTGCCAGCAGTTATAACAGAGAAGGCGGCTACACCTTC; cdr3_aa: CASSYNREGGYTF
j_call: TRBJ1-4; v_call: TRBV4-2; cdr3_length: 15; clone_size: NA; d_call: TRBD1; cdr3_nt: TGTGCCAGCGAAAAAACCGGACAGGTGAATGAAAAACTGTTTTTT; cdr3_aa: CASEKTGQVNEKLFF
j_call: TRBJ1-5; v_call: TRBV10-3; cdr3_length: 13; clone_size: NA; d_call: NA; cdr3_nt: TGTGCCATCCAGGGTGATATCAATCAGCCCCAGCATTTT; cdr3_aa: CAIQGDINQPQHF
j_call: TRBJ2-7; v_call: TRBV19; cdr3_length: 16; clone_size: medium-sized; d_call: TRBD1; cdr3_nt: TGTGCCAGTAGTATCTCCTTTCAGGGGGCTCGGAACGAGCAGTACTTC; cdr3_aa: CASSISFQGARNEQYF
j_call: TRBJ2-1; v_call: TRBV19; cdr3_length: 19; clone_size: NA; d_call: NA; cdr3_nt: TGTGCCAGTAGTAAGTCCCGGGACAAAGGCCCCTTCTCCTACAATGAGCAGTTCTTC; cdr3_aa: CASSKSRDKGPFSYNEQFF
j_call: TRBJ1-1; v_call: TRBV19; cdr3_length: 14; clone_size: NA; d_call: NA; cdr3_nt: TGTGCCAGTAGTATCCGACCGGAGTTTACTGAAGCTTTCTTT; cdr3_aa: CASSIRPEFTEAFF
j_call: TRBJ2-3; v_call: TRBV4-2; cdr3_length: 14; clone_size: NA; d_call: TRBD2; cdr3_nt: TGTGCCAGCAGCCAGGGACTAGCGGCGGATACGCAGTATTTT; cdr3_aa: CASSQGLAADTQYF
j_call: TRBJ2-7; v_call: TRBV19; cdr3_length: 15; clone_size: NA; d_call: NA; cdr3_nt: TGTGCCAGTAAGAACCAGGGGGGACACCAGTACGAGCAGTACTTC; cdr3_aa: CASKNQGGHQYEQYF
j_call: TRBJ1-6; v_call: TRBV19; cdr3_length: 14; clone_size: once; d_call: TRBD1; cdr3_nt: TGTGCCAGTAGTGCGGACAGGGGGGGATCACCCCTCCACTTT; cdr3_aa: CASSADRGGSPLHF
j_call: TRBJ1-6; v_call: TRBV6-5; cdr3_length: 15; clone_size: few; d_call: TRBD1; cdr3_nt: TGTGCCAGCAGTCCTCGACAGGGGTATAATTCACCCCTCCACTTT; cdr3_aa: CASSPRQGYNSPLHF
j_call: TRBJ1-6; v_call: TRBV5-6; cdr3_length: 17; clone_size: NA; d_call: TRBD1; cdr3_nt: TGTGCCAGCAGCTTGGGTAGGGACAGGCTCTATAATTCACCCCTCCACTTT; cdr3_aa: CASSLGRDRLYNSPLHF
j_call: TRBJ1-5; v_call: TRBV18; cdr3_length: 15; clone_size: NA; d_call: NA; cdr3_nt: TGTGCCAGCTCACCCAGGGCGGTAGGCAATCAGCCCCAGCATTTT; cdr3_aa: CASSPRAVGNQPQHF